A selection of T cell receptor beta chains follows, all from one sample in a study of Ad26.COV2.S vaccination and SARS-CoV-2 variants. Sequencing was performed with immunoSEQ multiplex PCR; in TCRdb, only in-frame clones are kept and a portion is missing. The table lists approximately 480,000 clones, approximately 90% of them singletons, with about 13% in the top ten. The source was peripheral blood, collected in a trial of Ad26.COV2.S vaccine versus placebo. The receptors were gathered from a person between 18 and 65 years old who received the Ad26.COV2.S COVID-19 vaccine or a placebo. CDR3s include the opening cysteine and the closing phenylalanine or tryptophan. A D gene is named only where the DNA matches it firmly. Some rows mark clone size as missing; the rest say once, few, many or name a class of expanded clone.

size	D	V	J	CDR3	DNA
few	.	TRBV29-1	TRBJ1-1	CSVGSEAFF	TGCAGCGTCGGGTCTGAAGCTTTCTTT
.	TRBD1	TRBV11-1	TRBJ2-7	CASSPRQGAYEQYF	TGTGCCAGCAGCCCACGACAGGGAGCCTACGAGCAGTACTTC
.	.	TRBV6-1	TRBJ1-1	CASSEVGGANTEAFF	TGTGCCAGCAGTGAAGTTGGGGGCGCGAACACTGAAGCTTTCTTT
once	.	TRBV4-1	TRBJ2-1	CASSQLSSYNEQFF	TGCGCCAGCAGCCAACTAAGCTCCTACAATGAGCAGTTCTTC
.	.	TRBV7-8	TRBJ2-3	CASSFSGSATIGVGYF	TGTGCCAGCAGCTTTAGTGGTTCGGCCACTATTGGTGTAGGGTATTTT
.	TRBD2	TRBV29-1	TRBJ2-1	CSGSGSYNEQFF	TGCAGCGGTAGCGGGAGCTACAATGAGCAGTTCTTC
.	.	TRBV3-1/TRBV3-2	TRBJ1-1	CASSQDRTKTATEAFF	TGTGCCAGCAGCCAAGACCGTACTAAGACAGCCACTGAAGCTTTCTTT
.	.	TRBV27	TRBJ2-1	CASSLGTGNEQFF	TGTGCCAGCAGTTTAGGGACTGGCAATGAGCAGTTCTTC
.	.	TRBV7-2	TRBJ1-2	CASSLGGRSVYGYTF	TGTGCCAGCAGCTTAGGGGGGAGAAGCGTCTATGGCTACACCTTC
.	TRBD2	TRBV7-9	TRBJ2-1	CASSGGSGASDEQFF	TGTGCCAGCAGTGGAGGGAGCGGGGCCTCGGATGAGCAGTTCTTC
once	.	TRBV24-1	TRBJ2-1	CATSDPRDKNEQFF	TGTGCCACCAGTGACCCCCGCGACAAAAATGAGCAGTTCTTC
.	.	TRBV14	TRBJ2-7	CASSQESAGGLQYF	TGTGCCAGCAGCCAAGAATCCGCCGGGGGCTTGCAGTACTTC
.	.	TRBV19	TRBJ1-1	CASIKRPLMNTEAFF	TGTGCCAGTATTAAAAGACCGCTAATGAACACTGAAGCTTTCTTT
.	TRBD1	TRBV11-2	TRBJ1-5	CASSSGTGGINQPQHF	TGTGCCAGCAGCTCCGGGACAGGGGGAATCAATCAGCCCCAGCATTTT
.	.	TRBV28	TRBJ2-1	CASSSPRRAYNEQFF	TGTGCCAGCAGTTCACCCCGGAGAGCCTACAATGAGCAGTTCTTC
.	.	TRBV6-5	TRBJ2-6	CASSYGGGAGANVLTF	TGTGCCAGCAGTTACGGGGGGGGCGCTGGGGCCAACGTCCTGACTTTC
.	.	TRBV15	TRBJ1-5	CATSRVDQPQHF	TGTGCCACCAGCAGAGTCGATCAGCCCCAGCATTTT
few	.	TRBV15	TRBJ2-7	CATSRTIAASQLSEQYF	TGTGCCACCAGCAGAACCATCGCCGCTTCGCAGCTCAGCGAGCAGTACTTC
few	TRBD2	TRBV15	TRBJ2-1	CATSRSYRTSGYNEQFF	TGTGCCACCAGCAGATCTTACCGGACTAGCGGATACAATGAGCAGTTCTTC
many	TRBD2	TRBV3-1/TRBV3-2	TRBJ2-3	CASSLRLAGGTDTQYF	TGTGCCAGCAGCCTTAGACTAGCGGGAGGGACTGATACGCAGTATTTT
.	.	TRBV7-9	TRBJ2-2	CASSLVLGAKTGELFF	TGTGCCAGCAGCTTAGTTTTGGGAGCAAAAACCGGGGAGCTGTTTTTT
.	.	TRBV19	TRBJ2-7	CASSIRGELSYEQYF	TGTGCCAGTAGTATAAGGGGAGAGTTAAGCTACGAGCAGTACTTC
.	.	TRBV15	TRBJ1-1	CATSSVGKHTEAFF	TGTGCCACCAGCAGCGTAGGGAAGCACACTGAAGCTTTCTTT
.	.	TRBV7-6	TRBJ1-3	CASSLGWGKAGNTIYF	TGTGCCAGCAGCTTAGGGTGGGGTAAAGCTGGAAACACCATATATTTT